A selection of T cell receptor beta chains follows, all from one sample in a study of blood T cell repertoires in COVID-19. Profiled with immunoSEQ multiplex PCR; TCRdb holds only in-frame clones, not every one. The table has 110,000 or so clones, under 80% seen once. Source material: peripheral blood. The receptors here all came from a middle-aged man with acute or convalescent COVID-19. Both conserved end residues are part of each CDR3. Fields, in order: CDR3 length, clone size, V gene, J gene, D gene, CDR3 DNA, CDR3 protein. D genes are given only for firm matches. Rows give clone size only sometimes, using once, few, many, or a class for an expanded clone.

len: 18
abundance: NA
v_gene: TRBV21-1
j_gene: TRBJ1-6
d_gene: NA
CDR3nt: TGTGCCAGCAGCAAAGGGGCGACAGGGCTTGCCCATAATTCACCCCTCCACTTT
CDR3aa: CASSKGATGLAHNSPLHF

len: 15
abundance: NA
v_gene: TRBV10-1
j_gene: TRBJ2-2
d_gene: TRBD2
CDR3nt: TGCGCCAGCAGTGAACTAGCGGGGGCTACCGGGGAGCTGTTTTTT
CDR3aa: CASSELAGATGELFF

len: 17
abundance: NA
v_gene: TRBV18
j_gene: TRBJ1-2
d_gene: TRBD1
CDR3nt: TGTGCCAGCTCACCACCGTTTCAGGGGGCGACTAACTATGGCTACACCTTC
CDR3aa: CASSPPFQGATNYGYTF

len: 20
abundance: NA
v_gene: TRBV21-1
j_gene: TRBJ2-3
d_gene: NA
CDR3nt: TGTGCCAGCAGCAAGGGGGGACTAGCGGGAGCATGGGTTGGCACAGATACGCAGTATTTT
CDR3aa: CASSKGGLAGAWVGTDTQYF

len: 13
abundance: once
v_gene: TRBV12-3/TRBV12-4
j_gene: TRBJ1-1
d_gene: NA
CDR3nt: TGTGCCAGCAGGGGACCCGGGGGCACTGAAGCTTTCTTT
CDR3aa: CASRGPGGTEAFF

len: 13
abundance: NA
v_gene: TRBV29-1
j_gene: TRBJ1-2
d_gene: NA
CDR3nt: TGCAGCGTTAATCGGGACTCCAGCTATGGCTACACCTTC
CDR3aa: CSVNRDSSYGYTF

len: 14
abundance: NA
v_gene: TRBV7-2
j_gene: TRBJ2-5
d_gene: NA
CDR3nt: TGTGCCAGCAGCTGGGGGCAGGGCGGAGAGACCCAGTACTTC
CDR3aa: CASSWGQGGETQYF

len: 14
abundance: NA
v_gene: TRBV9
j_gene: TRBJ2-1
d_gene: TRBD2
CDR3nt: TGTGCCAGCAGCGTACTAGCGGGAGGGAATGAGCAGTTCTTC
CDR3aa: CASSVLAGGNEQFF

len: 17
abundance: NA
v_gene: TRBV11-2
j_gene: TRBJ2-5
d_gene: TRBD2
CDR3nt: TGTGCCAGCAGTCCGGGACTAGCGGGGGGGATTCAAGAGACCCAGTACTTC
CDR3aa: CASSPGLAGGIQETQYF

len: 14
abundance: once
v_gene: TRBV4-1
j_gene: TRBJ1-1
d_gene: TRBD1
CDR3nt: TGCGCCAGCAGCAGTCCGGGACAGGTGAATGAAGCTTTCTTT
CDR3aa: CASSSPGQVNEAFF

len: 14
abundance: NA
v_gene: TRBV19
j_gene: TRBJ1-1
d_gene: TRBD1
CDR3nt: TGTGCCAGTAGTATAGCCCAGACAGGGGTGAAAGCTTTCTTT
CDR3aa: CASSIAQTGVKAFF

len: 12
abundance: few
v_gene: TRBV9
j_gene: TRBJ1-2
d_gene: NA
CDR3nt: TGTGCCAGCAGCGTCAGCGGCCATGGCTACACCTTC
CDR3aa: CASSVSGHGYTF

len: 14
abundance: NA
v_gene: TRBV19
j_gene: TRBJ1-3
d_gene: NA
CDR3nt: TGTGCCAGTAGTATTTGGGGAGCTGGAAACACCATATATTTT
CDR3aa: CASSIWGAGNTIYF

len: 13
abundance: once
v_gene: TRBV5-5
j_gene: TRBJ1-1
d_gene: NA
CDR3nt: TGTGCCAGCAGGCCGACATGGAACACTGAAGCTTTCTTT
CDR3aa: CASRPTWNTEAFF

len: 17
abundance: NA
v_gene: TRBV28
j_gene: TRBJ2-1
d_gene: TRBD2
CDR3nt: TGTGCCAGCACCCAGGGGACTAGCGGAGTACCCTACAATGAGCAGTTCTTC
CDR3aa: CASTQGTSGVPYNEQFF

len: 15
abundance: NA
v_gene: TRBV11-3
j_gene: TRBJ2-6
d_gene: NA
CDR3nt: TGTGCCAGCAGCTTAGATGGGACAGGGGCCAACGTCCTGACTTTC
CDR3aa: CASSLDGTGANVLTF

len: 16
abundance: NA
v_gene: TRBV6-5
j_gene: TRBJ2-7
d_gene: NA
CDR3nt: TGTGCCAGCAGTTATGGGGCGGGACCTTACCCCTACGAGCAGTACTTC
CDR3aa: CASSYGAGPYPYEQYF

len: 18
abundance: NA
v_gene: TRBV28
j_gene: TRBJ2-3
d_gene: NA
CDR3nt: TGTGCCAGCAGTTTACCGCTCATCCGGGTCGGGGGCACAGATACGCAGTATTTT
CDR3aa: CASSLPLIRVGGTDTQYF

len: 14
abundance: NA
v_gene: TRBV6-1
j_gene: TRBJ1-1
d_gene: NA
CDR3nt: TGTGCCAGCAGTGAAGCCCAGGGGTTCACTGAAGCTTTCTTT
CDR3aa: CASSEAQGFTEAFF

len: 15
abundance: NA
v_gene: TRBV27
j_gene: TRBJ2-5
d_gene: TRBD2
CDR3nt: TGTGCCAGCAGTGGAGTAGCGGGGGGGCAGGAGACCCAGTACTTC
CDR3aa: CASSGVAGGQETQYF

len: 14
abundance: NA
v_gene: TRBV30
j_gene: TRBJ2-7
d_gene: TRBD1
CDR3nt: TGTGCCTGGAGTGGACAGGGATTGGTCTACGAGCAGTACTTC
CDR3aa: CAWSGQGLVYEQYF

len: 14
abundance: NA
v_gene: TRBV5-1
j_gene: TRBJ2-7
d_gene: NA
CDR3nt: TGCGCCAGCAGCTTGGAGCTGGCGGACTACGAGCAGTACTTC
CDR3aa: CASSLELADYEQYF

len: 12
abundance: NA
v_gene: TRBV11-1
j_gene: TRBJ1-1
d_gene: NA
CDR3nt: TGTGCCAGCAGCCAGCGGTCCACTGAAGCTTTCTTT
CDR3aa: CASSQRSTEAFF

len: 13
abundance: NA
v_gene: TRBV7-9
j_gene: TRBJ2-1
d_gene: NA
CDR3nt: TGTGCCAGCAGCTTATCCCTAGGCCTTGAGCAGTTCTTC
CDR3aa: CASSLSLGLEQFF

len: 12
abundance: NA
v_gene: TRBV20-1
j_gene: TRBJ2-3
d_gene: NA
CDR3nt: TGCAGTGCTAGTCGAGCCATAGATACGCAGTATTTT
CDR3aa: CSASRAIDTQYF

len: 14
abundance: few
v_gene: TRBV6-5
j_gene: TRBJ1-4
d_gene: NA
CDR3nt: TGTGCCAGCAGCTCACCGGGAGACTCTGAAAAACTGTTTTTT
CDR3aa: CASSSPGDSEKLFF

len: 16
abundance: NA
v_gene: TRBV9
j_gene: TRBJ1-2
d_gene: TRBD1
CDR3nt: TGTGCCAGCAGCGTAGGCCCGACAGGGGAAGAGCATGGCTACACCTTC
CDR3aa: CASSVGPTGEEHGYTF

len: 13
abundance: NA
v_gene: TRBV27
j_gene: TRBJ2-5
d_gene: NA
CDR3nt: TGTGCCAGCAGTAAATACAGCCAAGAGACCCAGTACTTC
CDR3aa: CASSKYSQETQYF